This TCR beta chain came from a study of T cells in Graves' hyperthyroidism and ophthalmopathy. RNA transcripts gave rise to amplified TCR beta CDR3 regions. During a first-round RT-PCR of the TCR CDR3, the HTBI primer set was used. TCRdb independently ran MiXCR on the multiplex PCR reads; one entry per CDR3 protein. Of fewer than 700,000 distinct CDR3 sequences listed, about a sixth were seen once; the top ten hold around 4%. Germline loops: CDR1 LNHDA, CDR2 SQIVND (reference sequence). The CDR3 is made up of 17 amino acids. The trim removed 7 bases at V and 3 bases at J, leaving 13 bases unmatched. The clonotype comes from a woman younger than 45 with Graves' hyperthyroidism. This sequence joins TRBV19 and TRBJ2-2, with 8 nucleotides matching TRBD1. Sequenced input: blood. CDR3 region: CASIQWDTGGDTGELFF. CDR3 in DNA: TGTGCCAGTATCCAATGGGACACAGGGGGAGACACCGGGGAGCTGTTTTTT.